This T cell receptor beta chain was profiled in a study of T cells in women clearing cervical HPV infection. Study results and limitations: Repertoire richness, not evenness, was significantly elevated in CIN3+ cases versus controls.

A note on this clone: Its antigen is as yet unknown. The DNA ends 3 residues before the CDR3 does, and the rest of the CDR3 is filled in from the germline J gene.

This CDR3 has 11 amino acids. In germline, CDR1 is LNHDA, CDR2 SQIVND (reference sequence). Method: immunoSEQ multiplex PCR; TCRdb's copy keeps in-frame clones and lacks some. The data show about 14,000 clones, and the top ten clones hold more than 20%. The specimen was blood buffy coat. The origin of this receptor is a woman aged 18 to 75 with a cervical HPV16 infection that either progressed to CIN3+ or cleared (not recorded which). The rearrangement joins TRBV19 to TRBJ2-4; 9 bases fit TRBD2. CDR3 bases read: TGTGCCAGTAGTCATAGCGGGGGT. It is translated as CASSHSGG. In full, the CDR3 reads CASSHSGGQYF.